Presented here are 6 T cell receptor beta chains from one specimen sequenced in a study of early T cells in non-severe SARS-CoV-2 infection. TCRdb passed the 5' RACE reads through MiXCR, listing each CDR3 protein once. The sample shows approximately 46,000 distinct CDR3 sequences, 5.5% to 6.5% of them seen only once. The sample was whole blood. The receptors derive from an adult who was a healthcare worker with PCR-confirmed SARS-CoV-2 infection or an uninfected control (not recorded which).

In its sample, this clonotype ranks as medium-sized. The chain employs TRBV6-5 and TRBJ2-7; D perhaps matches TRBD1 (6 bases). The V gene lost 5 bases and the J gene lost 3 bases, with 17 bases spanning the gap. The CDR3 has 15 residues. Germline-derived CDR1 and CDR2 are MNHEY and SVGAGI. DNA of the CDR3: TGTGCCAGCAGTCACACGGACGAGGGGGTCTACGAGCAGTACTTC. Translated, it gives CASSHTDEGVYEQYF.

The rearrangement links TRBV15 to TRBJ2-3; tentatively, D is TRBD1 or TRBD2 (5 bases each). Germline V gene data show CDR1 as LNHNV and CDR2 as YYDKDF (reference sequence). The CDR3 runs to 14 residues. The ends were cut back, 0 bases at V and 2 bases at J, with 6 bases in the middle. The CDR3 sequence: CATSREGPTDTQYF. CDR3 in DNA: TGTGCCACCAGCAGAGAGGGACCCACAGATACGCAGTATTTT.

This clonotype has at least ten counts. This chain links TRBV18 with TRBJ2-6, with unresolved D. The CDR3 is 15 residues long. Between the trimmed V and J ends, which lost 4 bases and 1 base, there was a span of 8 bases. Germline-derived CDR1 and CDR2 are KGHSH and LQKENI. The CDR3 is CASSLMGSGANVLTF. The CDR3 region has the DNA TGTGCCAGCTCACTGATGGGGTCTGGGGCCAACGTCCTGACTTTC.

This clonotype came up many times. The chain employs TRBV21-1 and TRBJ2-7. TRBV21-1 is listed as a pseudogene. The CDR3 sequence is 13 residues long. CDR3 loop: CASSKEQFHEQYF. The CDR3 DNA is TGTGCCAGCAGCAAAGAACAGTTCCACGAGCAGTACTTC.

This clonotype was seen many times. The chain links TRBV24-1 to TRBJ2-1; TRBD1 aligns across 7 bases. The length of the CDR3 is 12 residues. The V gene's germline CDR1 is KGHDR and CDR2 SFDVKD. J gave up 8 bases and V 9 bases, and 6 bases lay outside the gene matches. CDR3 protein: CATETGQHEQFF. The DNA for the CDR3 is TGTGCCACCGAGACAGGGCAACATGAGCAGTTCTTC.

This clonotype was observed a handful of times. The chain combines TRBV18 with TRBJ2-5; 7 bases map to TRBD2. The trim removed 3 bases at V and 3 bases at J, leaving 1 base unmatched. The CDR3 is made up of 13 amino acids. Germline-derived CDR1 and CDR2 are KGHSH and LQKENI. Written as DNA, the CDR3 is TGTGCCAGCTCACCCGGGACTAAAGAGACCCAGTACTTC. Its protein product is CASSPGTKETQYF. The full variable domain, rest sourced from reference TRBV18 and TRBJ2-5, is NAGVMQNPRHLVRRRGQEARLRCSPMKGHSHVYWYRQLPEEGLKFMVYLQKENIIDESGMPKERFSAEFPKEGPSILRIQQVVRGDSAAYFCASSPGTKETQYFGPGTRLLVL.